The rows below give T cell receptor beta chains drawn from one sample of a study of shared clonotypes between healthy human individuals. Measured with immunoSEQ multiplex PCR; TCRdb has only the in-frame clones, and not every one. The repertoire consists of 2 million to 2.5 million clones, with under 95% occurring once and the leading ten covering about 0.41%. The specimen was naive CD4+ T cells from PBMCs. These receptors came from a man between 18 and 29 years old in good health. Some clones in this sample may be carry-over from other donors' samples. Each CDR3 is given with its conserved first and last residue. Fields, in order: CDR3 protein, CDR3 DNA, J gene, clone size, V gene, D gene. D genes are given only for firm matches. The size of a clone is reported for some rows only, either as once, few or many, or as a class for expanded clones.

CDR3 protein: CASSQALSGGPFNEQFF; CDR3 DNA: TGTGCCAGCAGCCAAGCGTTGTCGGGAGGGCCGTTCAATGAGCAGTTCTTC; J gene: TRBJ2-1; clone size: .; V gene: TRBV4-2; D gene: TRBD2
CDR3 protein: CASSPLGTAYNEQFF; CDR3 DNA: TGCGCCAGCAGCCCCCTAGGGACGGCCTACAATGAGCAGTTCTTC; J gene: TRBJ2-1; clone size: .; V gene: TRBV4-1; D gene: .
CDR3 protein: CASSYSFAGGGTQYF; CDR3 DNA: TGTGCCAGCAGTTACTCGTTTGCGGGAGGGGGGACCCAGTACTTC; J gene: TRBJ2-5; clone size: .; V gene: TRBV6-5; D gene: TRBD2
CDR3 protein: CASSLVAANTGELFF; CDR3 DNA: TGTGCCAGCAGCTTAGTGGCGGCCAACACCGGGGAGCTGTTTTTT; J gene: TRBJ2-2; clone size: .; V gene: TRBV7-7; D gene: .
CDR3 protein: CASSLADRGQYEQYF; CDR3 DNA: TGTGCCAGCAGTTTAGCCGACAGGGGGCAATACGAGCAGTACTTC; J gene: TRBJ2-7; clone size: .; V gene: TRBV28; D gene: TRBD1
CDR3 protein: CASSLLYGGTEAFF; CDR3 DNA: TGTGCCAGCAGTCTGCTATACGGCGGCACTGAAGCTTTCTTT; J gene: TRBJ1-1; clone size: .; V gene: TRBV27; D gene: .
CDR3 protein: CASSVPGSQSYGYTF; CDR3 DNA: TGTGCCAGCAGTGTCCCGGGATCCCAGAGTTATGGCTACACCTTC; J gene: TRBJ1-2; clone size: .; V gene: TRBV28; D gene: .
CDR3 protein: CASSLEWAGPTGELFF; CDR3 DNA: TGTGCCAGCAGCTTGGAGTGGGCAGGGCCCACCGGGGAGCTGTTTTTT; J gene: TRBJ2-2; clone size: .; V gene: TRBV5-8; D gene: .
CDR3 protein: CASSSRQGPYEQYF; CDR3 DNA: TGTGCCAGCTCATCCCGACAGGGCCCCTACGAGCAGTACTTC; J gene: TRBJ2-7; clone size: .; V gene: TRBV18; D gene: TRBD1
CDR3 protein: CASSEVPGQGLGIQYF; CDR3 DNA: TGTGCCAGCAGCGAAGTGCCGGGACAGGGATTAGGCATTCAGTACTTC; J gene: TRBJ2-4; clone size: .; V gene: TRBV9; D gene: TRBD1
CDR3 protein: CASSFTEDGYTF; CDR3 DNA: TGTGCCAGCAGCTTTACGGAGGATGGCTACACCTTC; J gene: TRBJ1-2; clone size: .; V gene: TRBV7-9; D gene: .
CDR3 protein: CASSPLAGASREQYF; CDR3 DNA: TGTGCCAGCAGCCCACTAGCGGGAGCGTCTAGGGAGCAGTACTTC; J gene: TRBJ2-7; clone size: .; V gene: TRBV11-2; D gene: TRBD2
CDR3 protein: CASSPPGLAGVGGAEQFF; CDR3 DNA: TGTGCCAGCAGCCCACCGGGACTAGCGGGAGTAGGAGGGGCTGAGCAGTTCTTC; J gene: TRBJ2-1; clone size: .; V gene: TRBV5-4; D gene: TRBD2
CDR3 protein: CASSLALTAYPEQFF; CDR3 DNA: TGTGCCAGCAGCTTGGCCCTGACCGCCTATCCTGAGCAGTTCTTC; J gene: TRBJ2-1; clone size: .; V gene: TRBV5-4; D gene: .
CDR3 protein: CASSVGSGNQPQHF; CDR3 DNA: TGTGCCAGCAGCGTAGGATCCGGGAACCAGCCCCAGCATTTT; J gene: TRBJ1-5; clone size: .; V gene: TRBV9; D gene: .
CDR3 protein: CASSIQTGRSADTQYF; CDR3 DNA: TGTGCCAGTAGTATACAGACAGGGAGGAGCGCAGATACGCAGTATTTT; J gene: TRBJ2-3; clone size: .; V gene: TRBV19; D gene: .
CDR3 protein: CASSPLPHSGGIQYF; CDR3 DNA: TGCGCCAGCAGCCCCCTTCCCCATTCGGGCGGCATTCAGTACTTC; J gene: TRBJ2-4; clone size: .; V gene: TRBV4-1; D gene: .
CDR3 protein: CASSNSGTVLNYGYTF; CDR3 DNA: TGTGCCAGCTCAAATTCCGGGACAGTCTTAAACTATGGCTACACCTTC; J gene: TRBJ1-2; clone size: .; V gene: TRBV19; D gene: TRBD1
CDR3 protein: CASSPRLVQETQYF; CDR3 DNA: TGTGCCAGCAGCCCCCGACTAGTCCAAGAGACCCAGTACTTC; J gene: TRBJ2-5; clone size: .; V gene: TRBV11-2; D gene: .
CDR3 protein: CASSSLGDPYF; CDR3 DNA: TGTGCCAGCAGCTCCCTAGGAGATCCGTACTTC; J gene: TRBJ2-4; clone size: .; V gene: TRBV5-6; D gene: .
CDR3 protein: CASSGGAGAPGNTIYF; CDR3 DNA: TGTGCCAGCAGTGGGGGGGCCGGGGCCCCTGGAAACACCATATATTTT; J gene: TRBJ1-3; clone size: once; V gene: TRBV2; D gene: .
CDR3 protein: CASSPGTSGSLSTDTQYF; CDR3 DNA: TGTGCCAGCAGCCCTGGGACTAGCGGGAGCCTCAGCACAGATACGCAGTATTTT; J gene: TRBJ2-3; clone size: once; V gene: TRBV5-4; D gene: TRBD2
CDR3 protein: CASSQDLAPISYEQYF; CDR3 DNA: TGTGCCAGCAGCCAAGACTTAGCTCCTATTTCCTACGAGCAGTACTTC; J gene: TRBJ2-7; clone size: .; V gene: TRBV4-2; D gene: .
CDR3 protein: CASRETSSYIQYF; CDR3 DNA: TGTGCCAGCAGAGAGACTAGCTCGTACATTCAGTACTTC; J gene: TRBJ2-4; clone size: .; V gene: TRBV6-6; D gene: TRBD2
CDR3 protein: CASSLDRLADTYEQYF; CDR3 DNA: TGTGCCAGCAGCCTCGACCGTTTAGCGGACACCTACGAGCAGTACTTC; J gene: TRBJ2-7; clone size: .; V gene: TRBV11-2; D gene: .
CDR3 protein: CASSLGGTSGTIIDEQFF; CDR3 DNA: TGTGCCAGCAGCTTAGGGGGGACTAGCGGGACGATTATCGATGAGCAGTTCTTC; J gene: TRBJ2-1; clone size: once; V gene: TRBV7-3; D gene: TRBD2
CDR3 protein: CASSLANWQETQYF; CDR3 DNA: TGCGCCAGCAGCTTGGCGAACTGGCAAGAGACCCAGTACTTC; J gene: TRBJ2-5; clone size: .; V gene: TRBV5-1; D gene: .
CDR3 protein: CASSLFRGDTQYF; CDR3 DNA: TGTGCCAGCAGCTTATTCCGGGGGGATACGCAGTATTTT; J gene: TRBJ2-3; clone size: .; V gene: TRBV11-1; D gene: .
CDR3 protein: CASSLPSALSSYNEQFF; CDR3 DNA: TGTGCCAGCAGCCTCCCTTCGGCACTAAGCTCCTACAATGAGCAGTTCTTC; J gene: TRBJ2-1; clone size: .; V gene: TRBV28; D gene: .
CDR3 protein: CASSLFEGDTEAFF; CDR3 DNA: TGTGCCAGCAGCTTATTTGAGGGGGACACTGAAGCTTTCTTT; J gene: TRBJ1-1; clone size: .; V gene: TRBV7-9; D gene: .
CDR3 protein: CSVEVGRMNTEAFF; CDR3 DNA: TGCAGCGTTGAAGTTGGCCGTATGAACACTGAAGCTTTCTTT; J gene: TRBJ1-1; clone size: .; V gene: TRBV29-1; D gene: .
CDR3 protein: CASSEFRGAYNEQFF; CDR3 DNA: TGTGCCAGCAGTGAATTTCGGGGAGCTTACAATGAGCAGTTCTTC; J gene: TRBJ2-1; clone size: .; V gene: TRBV25-1; D gene: .
CDR3 protein: CASSLSTGTEAFF; CDR3 DNA: TGTGCCAGCAGCCTGTCGACAGGGACTGAAGCTTTCTTT; J gene: TRBJ1-1; clone size: .; V gene: TRBV7-2; D gene: TRBD1
CDR3 protein: CASSLTTSDEYNEQFF; CDR3 DNA: TGCGCCAGCAGCCTTACAACTAGCGACGAATACAATGAGCAGTTCTTC; J gene: TRBJ2-1; clone size: .; V gene: TRBV4-1; D gene: TRBD2
CDR3 protein: CASSPLGGVNYSPLHF; CDR3 DNA: TGTGCCAGCAGTCCCCTTGGGGGGGTCAACTATTCACCCCTCCACTTT; J gene: TRBJ1-6; clone size: .; V gene: TRBV28; D gene: .
CDR3 protein: CASSLARGPRGNEQFF; CDR3 DNA: TGTGCCAGCAGCTTAGCTCGGGGACCTAGGGGCAATGAGCAGTTCTTC; J gene: TRBJ2-1; clone size: .; V gene: TRBV11-3; D gene: .
CDR3 protein: CASSPSRQGNQETQYF; CDR3 DNA: TGCGCCAGCAGCCCCTCCCGACAGGGTAATCAAGAGACCCAGTACTTC; J gene: TRBJ2-5; clone size: .; V gene: TRBV4-1; D gene: TRBD1
CDR3 protein: CSTTGSFDYGYTF; CDR3 DNA: TGCAGCACCACAGGGAGCTTTGACTATGGCTACACCTTC; J gene: TRBJ1-2; clone size: .; V gene: TRBV29-1; D gene: .
CDR3 protein: CAIAGPRQGEQYQETQYF; CDR3 DNA: TGTGCCATCGCCGGTCCGAGACAGGGCGAACAGTACCAAGAGACCCAGTACTTC; J gene: TRBJ2-5; clone size: .; V gene: TRBV10-3; D gene: TRBD1
CDR3 protein: CASSLLPAQVANTEAFF; CDR3 DNA: TGTGCCAGCAGCCTGTTACCCGCACAGGTAGCGAACACTGAAGCTTTCTTT; J gene: TRBJ1-1; clone size: .; V gene: TRBV7-2; D gene: .
CDR3 protein: CASSILRGTDTQYF; CDR3 DNA: TGTGCCAGCAGTATTTTACGCGGCACAGATACGCAGTATTTT; J gene: TRBJ2-3; clone size: .; V gene: TRBV7-9; D gene: .
CDR3 protein: CATRGTSPGTDTQYF; CDR3 DNA: TGTGCCACCCGGGGGACCAGCCCGGGGACAGATACGCAGTATTTT; J gene: TRBJ2-3; clone size: .; V gene: TRBV28; D gene: .
CDR3 protein: CASSVAGGRDQNTEAFF; CDR3 DNA: TGTGCCAGCAGCGTAGCAGGGGGACGCGACCAGAACACTGAAGCTTTCTTT; J gene: TRBJ1-1; clone size: .; V gene: TRBV9; D gene: TRBD1
CDR3 protein: CASSELDEQYF; CDR3 DNA: TGTGCCAGCAGTGAACTAGATGAGCAGTACTTC; J gene: TRBJ2-7; clone size: .; V gene: TRBV25-1; D gene: .
CDR3 protein: CASSPFEGSGNTIYF; CDR3 DNA: TGTGCCAGCTCACCCTTCGAGGGCTCTGGAAACACCATATATTTT; J gene: TRBJ1-3; clone size: .; V gene: TRBV18; D gene: .
CDR3 protein: CASSSPEVGTQYF; CDR3 DNA: TGTGCCAGCAGCTCGCCGGAGGTGGGGACCCAGTACTTC; J gene: TRBJ2-5; clone size: .; V gene: TRBV7-3; D gene: .
CDR3 protein: CASSLGRYF; CDR3 DNA: TGTGCCAGCAGTTTAGGTCGTTACTTC; J gene: TRBJ2-7; clone size: .; V gene: TRBV28; D gene: .
CDR3 protein: CAWSANTGELFF; CDR3 DNA: TGTGCCTGGAGTGCGAACACCGGGGAGCTGTTTTTT; J gene: TRBJ2-2; clone size: .; V gene: TRBV30; D gene: .
CDR3 protein: CASSLRRETGELFF; CDR3 DNA: TGTGCCAGCAGTCTCAGGAGGGAAACCGGGGAGCTGTTTTTT; J gene: TRBJ2-2; clone size: .; V gene: TRBV2; D gene: .
CDR3 protein: CASSPGQGGPNEQYF; CDR3 DNA: TGTGCCAGCAGCCCGGGACAGGGGGGACCTAACGAGCAGTACTTC; J gene: TRBJ2-7; clone size: .; V gene: TRBV4-2; D gene: TRBD1
CDR3 protein: CAAGRTKAFF; CDR3 DNA: TGTGCCGCCGGAAGGACAAAAGCTTTCTTT; J gene: TRBJ1-1; clone size: few; V gene: TRBV30; D gene: .
CDR3 protein: CAWMNLGGSYNEQFF; CDR3 DNA: TGTGCCTGGATGAATCTGGGAGGGTCCTACAATGAGCAGTTCTTC; J gene: TRBJ2-1; clone size: .; V gene: TRBV30; D gene: TRBD2
CDR3 protein: CASSRGGTEAFF; CDR3 DNA: TGCGCCAGCAGCCGTGGCGGCACTGAAGCTTTCTTT; J gene: TRBJ1-1; clone size: .; V gene: TRBV4-3; D gene: .
CDR3 protein: CASSPLIRYSLIHYNEQFF; CDR3 DNA: TGTGCCAGCTCACCACTTATAAGATACAGTCTCATCCACTACAATGAGCAGTTCTTC; J gene: TRBJ2-1; clone size: .; V gene: TRBV18; D gene: .
CDR3 protein: CASSLNRGDYGYTF; CDR3 DNA: TGTGCCAGCAGTCTAAACAGGGGGGACTATGGCTACACCTTC; J gene: TRBJ1-2; clone size: .; V gene: TRBV6-5; D gene: TRBD1
CDR3 protein: CACLIQGSIEAFF; CDR3 DNA: TGTGCCTGTTTGATACAGGGCAGTATCGAAGCTTTCTTT; J gene: TRBJ1-1; clone size: .; V gene: TRBV30; D gene: .
CDR3 protein: CASSPRTGYNAFF; CDR3 DNA: TGTGCCAGCAGTCCCAGGACAGGGTATAATGCTTTCTTT; J gene: TRBJ1-1; clone size: .; V gene: TRBV27; D gene: TRBD1
CDR3 protein: CASSPDGPPYNEQFF; CDR3 DNA: TGTGCCAGCAGTCCCGACGGGCCTCCCTACAATGAGCAGTTCTTC; J gene: TRBJ2-1; clone size: .; V gene: TRBV9; D gene: .
CDR3 protein: CASSRGTSGIYEQYF; CDR3 DNA: TGTGCCAGCAGCCGTGGGACTAGCGGGATCTACGAGCAGTACTTC; J gene: TRBJ2-7; clone size: .; V gene: TRBV7-9; D gene: TRBD2
CDR3 protein: CASSRPGLAQPQHF; CDR3 DNA: TGCGCCAGCAGCCGGCCCGGGCTAGCCCAGCCCCAGCATTTT; J gene: TRBJ1-5; clone size: .; V gene: TRBV4-1; D gene: .